This T cell receptor beta chain emerged from a study of T cells in Graves' hyperthyroidism and ophthalmopathy. This CDR3 spans 15 amino acids. V shed 3 bases and J shed 3 bases, with 12 bases lying between them. Amplified regions were TCR beta CDR3 sequences from RNA transcripts. The TCR CDR3 was amplified in a first-round RT-PCR using the HTBI primer set. Each CDR3 protein is one row after TCRdb ran MiXCR on the multiplex PCR reads. The repertoire holds almost 600,000 distinct CDR3 sequences, with approximately 15% as singletons. The sample holds many counts of this clonotype. This receptor was identified in a woman aged 25 to 39 with Graves' hyperthyroidism that later progressed to Graves' ophthalmopathy. The chain couples TRBV12-3 or TRBV12-4 to TRBJ2-1, with D possibly TRBD1 on 6 matching bases. The sequenced sample was blood. CDR3 residues: CASSFPGQRYNEQFF. Written as DNA, the CDR3 is TGTGCCAGCAGTTTCCCTGGACAGCGCTACAATGAGCAGTTCTTC.